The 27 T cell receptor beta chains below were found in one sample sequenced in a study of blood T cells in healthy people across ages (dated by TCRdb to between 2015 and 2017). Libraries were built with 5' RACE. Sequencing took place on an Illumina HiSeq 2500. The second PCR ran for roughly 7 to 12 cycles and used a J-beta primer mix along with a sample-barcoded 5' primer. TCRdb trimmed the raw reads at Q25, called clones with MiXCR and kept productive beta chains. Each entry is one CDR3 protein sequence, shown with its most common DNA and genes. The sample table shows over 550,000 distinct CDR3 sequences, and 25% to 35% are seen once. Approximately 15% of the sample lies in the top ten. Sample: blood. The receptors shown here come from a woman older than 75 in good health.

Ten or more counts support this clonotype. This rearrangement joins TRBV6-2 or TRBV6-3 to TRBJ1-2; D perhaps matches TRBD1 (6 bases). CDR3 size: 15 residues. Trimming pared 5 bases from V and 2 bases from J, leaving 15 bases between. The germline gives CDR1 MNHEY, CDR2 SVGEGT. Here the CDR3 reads CASSADSRGNYGYTF. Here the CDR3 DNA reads TGTGCCAGCAGTGCCGACTCCAGGGGAAACTATGGCTACACCTTC.

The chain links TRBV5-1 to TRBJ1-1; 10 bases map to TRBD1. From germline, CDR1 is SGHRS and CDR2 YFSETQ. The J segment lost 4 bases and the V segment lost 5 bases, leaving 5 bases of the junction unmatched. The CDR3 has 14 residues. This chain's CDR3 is CASRAGTGVTEAFF. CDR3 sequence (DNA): TGCGCCAGCAGGGCTGGGACAGGGGTCACTGAAGCTTTCTTT.

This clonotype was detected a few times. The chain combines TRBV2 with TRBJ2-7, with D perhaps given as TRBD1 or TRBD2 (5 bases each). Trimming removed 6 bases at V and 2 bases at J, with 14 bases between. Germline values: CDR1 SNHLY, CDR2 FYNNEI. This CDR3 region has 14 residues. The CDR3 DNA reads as TGTGCCAGCAGCGGGGACGCTCGTACCTACGAGCAGTACTTC. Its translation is CASSGDARTYEQYF. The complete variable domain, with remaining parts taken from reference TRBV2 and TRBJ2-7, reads EPEVTQTPSHQVTQMGQEVILRCVPISNHLYFYWYRQILGQKVEFLVSFYNNEISEKSEIFDDQFSVERPDGSNFTLKIRSTKLEDSAMYFCASSGDARTYEQYFGPGTRLTVT.

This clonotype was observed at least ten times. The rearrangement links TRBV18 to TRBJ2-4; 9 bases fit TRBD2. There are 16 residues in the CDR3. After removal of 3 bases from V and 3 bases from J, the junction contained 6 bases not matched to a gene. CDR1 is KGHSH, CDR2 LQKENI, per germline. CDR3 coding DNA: TGTGCCAGCTCACCTTTAGAAGCGGGGGGCAAAAACATTCAGTACTTC. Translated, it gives CASSPLEAGGKNIQYF.

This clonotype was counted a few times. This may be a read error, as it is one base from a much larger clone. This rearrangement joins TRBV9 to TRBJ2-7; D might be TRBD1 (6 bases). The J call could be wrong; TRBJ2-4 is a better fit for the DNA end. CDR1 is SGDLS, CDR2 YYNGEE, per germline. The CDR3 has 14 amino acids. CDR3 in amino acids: CASSVEQGLGIQYF. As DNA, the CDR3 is TGTGCCAGCAGCGTAGAACAGGGCCTGGGCATTCAGTACTTC.

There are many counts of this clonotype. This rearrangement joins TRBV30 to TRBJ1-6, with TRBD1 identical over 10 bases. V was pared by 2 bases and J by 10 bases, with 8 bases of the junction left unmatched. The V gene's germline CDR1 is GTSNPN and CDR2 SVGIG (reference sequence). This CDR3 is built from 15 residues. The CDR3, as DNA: TGTGCCTGGAGTTCTCGACAGGGGGCTCGGTCACCCCTCCACTTT. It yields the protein CAWSSRQGARSPLHF.

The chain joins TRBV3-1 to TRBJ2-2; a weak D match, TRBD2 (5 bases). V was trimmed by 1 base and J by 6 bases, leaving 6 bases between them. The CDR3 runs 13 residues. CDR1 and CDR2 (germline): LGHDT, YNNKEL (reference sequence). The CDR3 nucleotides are TGTGCCAGCAGCCAAGGAGGGTCCGGGGAGCTGTTTTTT. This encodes CASSQGGSGELFF. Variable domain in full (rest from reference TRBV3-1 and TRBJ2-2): DTAVSQTPKYLVTQMGNDKSIKCEQNLGHDTMYWYKQDSKKFLKIMFSYNNKELIINETVPNRFSPKSPDKAHLNLHINSLELGDSAVYFCASSQGGSGELFFGEGSRLTVL.

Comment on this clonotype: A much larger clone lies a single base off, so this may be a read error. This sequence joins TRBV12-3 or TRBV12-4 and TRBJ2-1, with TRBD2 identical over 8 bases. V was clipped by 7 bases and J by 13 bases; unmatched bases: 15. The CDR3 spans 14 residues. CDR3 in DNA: TGTGCCAGCACCGTAGCGGGGTTAATGGAGACCCAGTTCTTC. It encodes CASTVAGLMETQFF.

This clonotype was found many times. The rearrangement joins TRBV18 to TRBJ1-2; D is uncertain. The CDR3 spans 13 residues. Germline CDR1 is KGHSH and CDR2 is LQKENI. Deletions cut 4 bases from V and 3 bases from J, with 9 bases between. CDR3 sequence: CASSQSRDYGYTF. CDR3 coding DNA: TGTGCCAGCTCACAAAGCAGAGACTATGGCTACACCTTC.

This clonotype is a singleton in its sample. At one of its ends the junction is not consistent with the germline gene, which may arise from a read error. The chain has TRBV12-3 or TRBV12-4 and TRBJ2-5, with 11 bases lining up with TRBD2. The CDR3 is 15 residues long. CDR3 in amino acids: CASSSASGGWNEQHF. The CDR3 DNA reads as TGTGCCAGCAGTTCCGCTAGCGGGGGGTGGAATGAGCAGCACTTC.

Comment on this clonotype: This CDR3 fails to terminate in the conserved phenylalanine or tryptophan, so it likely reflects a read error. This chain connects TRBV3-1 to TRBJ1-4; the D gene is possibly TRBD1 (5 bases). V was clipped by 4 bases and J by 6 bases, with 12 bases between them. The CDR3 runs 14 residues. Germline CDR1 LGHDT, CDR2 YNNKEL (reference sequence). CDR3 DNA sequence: TGTGCCAGCAGCCGGGGAACAGGTGATGAAAAACTGTTTTGT. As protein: CASSRGTGDEKLFC.

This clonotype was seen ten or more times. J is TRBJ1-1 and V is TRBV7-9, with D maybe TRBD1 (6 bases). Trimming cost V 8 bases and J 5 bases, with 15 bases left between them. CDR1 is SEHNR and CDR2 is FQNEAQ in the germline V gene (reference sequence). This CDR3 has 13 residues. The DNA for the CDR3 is TGTGCCAGCTTTCAGGAGGGGGGGACTGAAGCTTTCTTT. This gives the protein CASFQEGGTEAFF.

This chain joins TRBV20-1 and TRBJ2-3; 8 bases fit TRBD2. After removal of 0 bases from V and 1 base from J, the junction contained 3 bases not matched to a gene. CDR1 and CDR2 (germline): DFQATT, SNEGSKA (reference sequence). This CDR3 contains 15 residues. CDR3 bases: TGCAGTGCTAGAGAAATAGCGGGACGCACAGATACGCAGTATTTT. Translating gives CSAREIAGRTDTQYF.

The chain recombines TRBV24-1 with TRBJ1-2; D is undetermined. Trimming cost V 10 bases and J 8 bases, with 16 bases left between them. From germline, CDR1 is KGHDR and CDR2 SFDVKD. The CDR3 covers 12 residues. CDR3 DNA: TGTGCCACGGACGGCTATCCGGAGGGCTACACCTTC. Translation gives CATDGYPEGYTF.

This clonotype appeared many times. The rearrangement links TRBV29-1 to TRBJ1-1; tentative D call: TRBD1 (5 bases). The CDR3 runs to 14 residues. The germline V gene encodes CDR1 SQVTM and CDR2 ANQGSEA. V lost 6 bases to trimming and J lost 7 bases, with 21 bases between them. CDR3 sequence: CSVLPGTSLGEAFF. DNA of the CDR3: TGCAGCGTCCTTCCCGGGACCTCACTGGGTGAAGCTTTCTTT.

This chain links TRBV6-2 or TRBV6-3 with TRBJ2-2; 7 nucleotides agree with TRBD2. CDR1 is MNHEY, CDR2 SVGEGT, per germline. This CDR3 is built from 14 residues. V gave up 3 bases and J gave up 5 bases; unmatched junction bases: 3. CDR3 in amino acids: CASSYWEGTGELFF. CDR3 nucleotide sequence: TGTGCCAGCAGTTATTGGGAGGGAACCGGGGAGCTGTTTTTT.

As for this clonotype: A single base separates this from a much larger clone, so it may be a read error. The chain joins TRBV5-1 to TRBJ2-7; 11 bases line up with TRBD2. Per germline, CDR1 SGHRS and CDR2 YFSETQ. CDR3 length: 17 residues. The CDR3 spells CASSLSSGGIWSYKQYF. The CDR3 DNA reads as TGCGCCAGCAGCTTGTCTAGCGGGGGGATTTGGTCCTACAAGCAGTACTTC.

CDR3 DNA: TGTGCCAGCAGTTTTAAACAAAACTCGTCACCCACAGATACGCAGTATTTT. It translates to CASSFKQNSSPTDTQYF. The chain has TRBV12-3 or TRBV12-4 and TRBJ2-3; D gene uncertain. V was shortened by 3 bases and J by 2 bases, with 18 bases between the two germline ends. The CDR3 totals 17 residues.

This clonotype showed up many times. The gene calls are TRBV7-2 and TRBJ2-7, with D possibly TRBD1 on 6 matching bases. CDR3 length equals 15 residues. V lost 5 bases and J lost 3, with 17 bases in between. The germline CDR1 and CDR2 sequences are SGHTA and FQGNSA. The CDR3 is CASSPRPEGDYEQYF. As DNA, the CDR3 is TGTGCCAGCAGCCCCCGACCCGAGGGGGACTACGAGCAGTACTTC.

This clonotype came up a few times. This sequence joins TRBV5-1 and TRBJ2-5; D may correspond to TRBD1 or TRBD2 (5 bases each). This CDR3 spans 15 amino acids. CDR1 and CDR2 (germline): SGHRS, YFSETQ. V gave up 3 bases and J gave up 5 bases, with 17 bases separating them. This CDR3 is CASSWGGGADETQYF. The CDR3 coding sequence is TGCGCCAGCAGCTGGGGTGGGGGAGCGGATGAGACCCAGTACTTC.

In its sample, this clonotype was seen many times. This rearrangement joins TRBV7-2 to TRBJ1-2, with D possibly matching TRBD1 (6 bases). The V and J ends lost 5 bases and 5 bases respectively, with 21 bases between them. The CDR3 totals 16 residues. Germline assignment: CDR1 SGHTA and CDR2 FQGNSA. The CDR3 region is CASSPGGGAALYGYTF. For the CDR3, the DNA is TGTGCCAGCAGCCCTGGGGGGGGGGCAGCCCTTTATGGCTACACCTTC.

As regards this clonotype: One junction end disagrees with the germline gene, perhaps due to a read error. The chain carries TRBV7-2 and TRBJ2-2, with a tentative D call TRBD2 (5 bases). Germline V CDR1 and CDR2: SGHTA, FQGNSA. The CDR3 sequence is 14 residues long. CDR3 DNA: TGTGCCAGCAGCTTAGTTAGATCGGCCGGGGAGCCGTTTTTT. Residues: CASSLVRSAGEPFF.

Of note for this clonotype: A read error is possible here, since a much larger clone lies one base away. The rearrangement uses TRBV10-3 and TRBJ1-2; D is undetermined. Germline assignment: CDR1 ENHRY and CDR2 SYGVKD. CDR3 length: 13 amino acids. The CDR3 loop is CAIGEEEGYGYTF. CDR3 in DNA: TGTGCCATCGGTGAGGAAGAGGGCTATGGCTACACCTTC.

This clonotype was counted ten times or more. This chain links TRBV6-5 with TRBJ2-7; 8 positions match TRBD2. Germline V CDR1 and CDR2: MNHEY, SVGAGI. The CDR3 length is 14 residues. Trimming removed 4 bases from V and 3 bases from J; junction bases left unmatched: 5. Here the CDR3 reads CASSLGLAYYEQYF. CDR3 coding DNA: TGTGCCAGCAGTTTAGGACTAGCATACTACGAGCAGTACTTC.

The CDR3 loop reads CASSRDGGMDTQYF. The CDR3 DNA reads TGTGCCAGCTCACGTGACGGGGGGATGGATACGCAGTATTTT. The rearrangement uses TRBV18 and TRBJ2-3, with 7 bases lining up with TRBD2. Trimming cost V 4 bases and J 6 bases; bases outside gene matches: 7. The length of the CDR3 is 14 residues. Germline CDR1 reads KGHSH; CDR2 reads LQKENI.

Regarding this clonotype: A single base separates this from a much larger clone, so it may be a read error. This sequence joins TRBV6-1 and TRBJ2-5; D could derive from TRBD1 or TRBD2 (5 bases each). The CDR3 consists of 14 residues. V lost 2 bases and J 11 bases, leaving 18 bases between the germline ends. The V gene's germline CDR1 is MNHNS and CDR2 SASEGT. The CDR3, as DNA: TGTGCCAGCAGTGAATGGGACGGAAACAATGAGCAGTACTTC. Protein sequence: CASSEWDGNNEQYF.

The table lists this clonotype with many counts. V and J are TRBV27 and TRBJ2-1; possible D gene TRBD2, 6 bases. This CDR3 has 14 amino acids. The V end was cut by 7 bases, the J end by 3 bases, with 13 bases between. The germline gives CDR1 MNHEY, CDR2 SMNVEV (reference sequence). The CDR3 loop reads CASTQHGSYNEQFF. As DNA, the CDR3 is TGTGCCAGCACACAACACGGGAGCTACAATGAGCAGTTCTTC.